This T cell receptor beta chain appears in the sequencing data of a study of regulatory T cells in long-lasting Graves disease (dated by TCRdb to the early 2020s). A note on the overall study: Persistent Graves' disease was defined as persistently positive TSH receptor autoantibodies together with antithyroid drug treatment for over 5 years. In the clinical cohort, patients with persistent Graves' disease had used antithyroid drugs for an average of around 9.3 years. A total of roughly 35 samples underwent TCR sequencing: around 13 from persistent and roughly 20 from newly diagnosed Graves' disease patients. The study was conducted in China and was registered as a clinical trial. This study used TCR sequencing and RNA sequencing of peripheral blood to compare persistent Graves' disease patients against newly diagnosed Graves' disease patients. The paper as a whole reports these results and caveats: As a limitation, the authors acknowledged that the small sample size may reduce accuracy. Only the TCR beta chain was sequenced and analyzed. Because the primary lesion, thyroid tissue, could not be accessed, the study looked at peripheral blood alone. A larger number of public clonotypes was shared among persistent patients (fewer than 3,000) than among newly diagnosed patients (approximately 930). Persistent disease showed preferential use of TRBV28, TRBJ1-2 and TRBJ2-5, whereas newly diagnosed disease favored TRBV20-1 and TRBJ2-1. Persistent Graves' disease patients showed lower TCR Shannon entropy and fewer highly expanded clones than newly diagnosed patients, suggesting clonal expansion.

This clonotype was found a few times. It has no known antigen specificity. No base-level quality is on record; no much larger clone is a single base apart. Library preparation was by multiplex PCR. The run used an Illumina HiSeq 4000. TCR beta libraries were built with iRepertoire HTBI primers and Arm-PCR amplification of CDR3 regions. Gel purification was performed on PCR products prior to sequencing. The original methods were these. Gene usage analysis of CDR3 amino acid clonotypes relied on the roughly 60 TRBV and 14 TRBJ segments identified across samples. COPE and FqMerger were used to merge filtered high-quality paired reads into contigs. BLAST was used to align contigs to the IMGT TRBV, TRBD and TRBJ reference genes, and CDR3 was defined following IMGT. Any clonotype with a frequency above 0.1% was counted as a highly expanded clone. Shannon entropy was used to measure repertoire diversity, and the Gini coefficient was used to measure V-J evenness. Clonotypes shared by more than one individual were considered public. TCRdb itself trimmed the public reads at Q25 with fastp, ran MiXCR and retained productive beta chains. For every CDR3 protein sequence, its rows merge into one entry that carries the most common genes and DNA. It is TCRdb's table, rather than the study itself, that gives the V and J calls and clone size. The sample data list nearly 350,000 distinct CDR3 sequences, and less than 20% of these were observed just once. The top ten clones comprise 29% of the sample.

The CDR3 contains 15 residues, cysteine and phenylalanine counted. The retained sequence is limited to the CDR3, 45 bases, with the frame set at the first base. Germline trimming amounts to 0 bases on V and 7 bases on J, with 5 as the count of junction bases outside the gene matches. The germline V gene (reference sequence) sets CDR1 to LNHNV and CDR2 to YYDKDF. The sample's time point label is to be understood as: persistent/refractory GD, antithyroid drugs over 5 years with positive TRAb. For both TCR sequencing and RNA sequencing, RNA was extracted from PBMCs using TRIzol. The diagnosis of Graves' disease followed American Thyroid Association guidelines. The patients came from an endocrinology department in Xi'an, China. Each patient gave around 9 milliliters of peripheral blood, collected in an EDTA anticoagulant tube. Ficoll Paque Plus density gradient separation was used to isolate PBMCs, and no further T cell sorting was performed. An Agilent 2100 Bioanalyzer and agarose gel were used to assess RNA quality, and a NanoDrop 2000 was used to measure RNA concentration.

Sequenced material: peripheral blood mononuclear cells (PBMCs), taken when the disease was refractory, from a patient treated with antithyroid drugs. The sequence was obtained from a female donor with Graves disease. Recombination linked TRBV15 to TRBJ1-3; TRBD1 matches 8 bases in the middle. At the DNA level, the sequence is TGTGCCACCAGCAGAGATCGGCAGGGGGCCAACACCATATATTTT. This yields the protein CATSRDRQGANTIYF.